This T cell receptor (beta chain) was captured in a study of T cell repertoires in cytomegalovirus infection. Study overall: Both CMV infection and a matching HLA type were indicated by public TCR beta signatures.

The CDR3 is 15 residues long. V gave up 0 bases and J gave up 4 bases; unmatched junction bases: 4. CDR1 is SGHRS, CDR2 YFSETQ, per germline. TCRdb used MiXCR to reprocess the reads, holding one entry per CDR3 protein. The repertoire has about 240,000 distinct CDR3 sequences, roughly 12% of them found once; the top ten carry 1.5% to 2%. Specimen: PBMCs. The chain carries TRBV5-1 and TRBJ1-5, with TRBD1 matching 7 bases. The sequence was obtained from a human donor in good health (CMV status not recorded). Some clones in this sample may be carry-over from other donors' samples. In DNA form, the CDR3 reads TGCGCCAGCAGCTTGGCGGGACAGACGAATCAGCCCCAGCATTTT. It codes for CASSLAGQTNQPQHF.